What follows are 30 T cell receptor beta chains derived from one specimen sequenced in a study of Graves' ophthalmopathy and Graves' hyperthyroidism. The study amplified TCR beta CDR3 regions using RNA transcripts. The library came from an HTBI-primed first-round RT-PCR and a second-round multiplex PCR. TCRdb called the multiplex PCR reads again in MiXCR, with one record for every CDR3 protein. The sample lists about 700,000 distinct CDR3 sequences, roughly 40% occurring once. The specimen was peripheral blood. These receptors were obtained from an adult man with Graves' ophthalmopathy.

This chain links TRBV5-1 with TRBJ2-7; 10 bases line up with TRBD2. CDR3 size: 17 residues. The junction had 10 bases not matched to a gene; V was cut back by 0 bases and J by 4 bases. Germline lookup yields CDR1 SGHRS and CDR2 YFSETQ. The CDR3 region is CASSLVSSGSPGYEQYF. The CDR3 region has the DNA TGCGCCAGCAGCTTGGTTTCTAGCGGGAGCCCTGGGTACGAGCAGTACTTC.

This clonotype occurred a few times. The V and J genes are TRBV19 and TRBJ1-6; D unresolved. V was trimmed by 4 bases and J by 0 bases, leaving 10 bases between them. Per germline, CDR1 LNHDA and CDR2 SQIVND (reference sequence). The CDR3 is 16 amino acids. CDR3 sequence (DNA): TGTGCCAGTAGTACCGGTAGGAGCTCCTATAATTCACCCCTCCACTTT. This encodes CASSTGRSSYNSPLHF.

This chain connects TRBV7-9 to TRBJ2-7, with 7 bases identical to TRBD2. Germline CDR1 reads SEHNR; CDR2 reads FQNEAQ (reference sequence). The ends lost 1 base at V and 5 bases at J; junction bases unmatched: 8. The CDR3 has 15 amino acids. The CDR3 DNA follows: TGTGCCAGCAGCTTAGGGGGGGGGGGACTCCACGAGCAGTACTTC. Protein: CASSLGGGGLHEQYF.

On this clonotype itself: A clone one base away is much larger, so this may be a read error. V and J are TRBV19 and TRBJ2-1; 11 nucleotides match TRBD2. Germline-derived CDR1 and CDR2 are LNHDA and SQIVND (reference sequence). V trimming: 6 bases; J trimming: 2 bases; junction bases outside the gene matches: 3. There are 15 residues in the CDR3. The CDR3 spells CASSGTSGPYNEQFF. Written as DNA, the CDR3 is TGTGCCAGTAGCGGGACTAGCGGACCCTACAATGAGCAGTTCTTC.

The rearrangement uses TRBV6-1 and TRBJ2-5; tentatively, D is TRBD1 (5 bases). V was clipped by 3 bases and J by 2 bases, with 10 bases between them. This CDR3 contains 14 residues. CDR1 MNHNS and CDR2 SASEGT come from the germline V gene. The CDR3 is CASSETDPQETQYF. The CDR3 nucleotides are TGTGCCAGCAGTGAGACAGACCCTCAAGAGACCCAGTACTTC.

This clonotype occurred many times. The V gene is TRBV2, the J gene TRBJ1-5; D perhaps matches TRBD1 (6 bases). The CDR3 consists of 15 residues. CDR1 is SNHLY, CDR2 FYNNEI, per germline. V gave up 7 bases and J gave up 4 bases, with 17 bases separating them. Here the CDR3 DNA reads TGTGCCAGCAAAAAGGACGGGACACGGAATCAGCCCCAGCATTTT. Translation gives CASKKDGTRNQPQHF.

Ten or more counts support this clonotype. The V and J genes are TRBV7-9 and TRBJ2-2, with 7 bases matching TRBD1. The ends lost 5 bases at V and 10 bases at J; junction bases unmatched: 7. The CDR3 is 13 residues long. Germline V CDR1 and CDR2: SEHNR, FQNEAQ (reference sequence). As DNA, the CDR3 is TGTGCCAGCAGCCAGAAACAGGGGCTGGAGCTGTTTTTT. Its translation: CASSQKQGLELFF. Full variable domain (remainder filled in from reference TRBV7-9 and TRBJ2-2): DTGVSQNPRHKITKRGQNVTFRCDPISEHNRLYWYRQTLGQGPEFLTYFQNEAQLEKSRLLSDRFSAERPKGSFSTLEIQRTEQGDSAMYLCASSQKQGLELFFGEGSRLTVL.

The genes are TRBV15 and TRBJ1-2; D not certain. Germline loops: CDR1 LNHNV, CDR2 YYDKDF (reference sequence). There are 14 residues in the CDR3. The V end was cut by 3 bases, the J end by 1 base, with 9 bases between. This CDR3 reads CATSSRTVNYGYTF. The CDR3 nucleotides read TGTGCCACCAGCAGTCGGACGGTTAACTATGGCTACACCTTC.

This clonotype occurred a few times. The CDR3 DNA reads TGTGCCAGTAGCATCTCGGGGAACTATAATTCACCCCTCCACTTT. Its protein is CASSISGNYNSPLHF. The V call is TRBV19, the J call TRBJ1-6, with D hard to call. V was clipped by 6 bases and J by 3 bases, with 12 bases between them. The CDR3 has 15 amino acids. Germline CDR1 reads LNHDA; CDR2 reads SQIVND (reference sequence).

The chain joins TRBV20-1 to TRBJ2-7, with D possibly being TRBD1 (6 bases). CDR3 length equals 12 residues. V lost 5 bases and J 4 bases, leaving 12 bases between the germline ends. Germline loops: CDR1 DFQATT, CDR2 SNEGSKA (reference sequence). The CDR3 sequence: CSARQVIYEQYF. DNA of the CDR3: TGCAGTGCTCGACAGGTTATATACGAGCAGTACTTC.

As for this clonotype: A junction boundary mismatches the germline segment, possibly from a read error. V gene TRBV7-9 combines with J gene TRBJ2-6; D is possibly TRBD2 (6 bases). This CDR3 is built from 13 residues. CDR1 and CDR2 from the germline V gene are SEHNR and FQNEAQ (reference sequence). The CDR3 nucleotides are TGTGCCAGCAGCTTAGGGGGGGAACGCACTGAAGCTTTC. This translates into CASSLGGERTEAF.

Ten or more counts support this clonotype. The chain has TRBV29-1 and TRBJ2-2; D unresolved. V was pared by 4 bases and J by 2 bases, with 11 bases between. Germline lookup yields CDR1 SQVTM and CDR2 ANQGSEA. The CDR3 length is 14 residues. The CDR3 sequence: CSVGTALNTGELFF. The CDR3 coding sequence is TGCAGCGTTGGAACAGCACTTAACACCGGGGAGCTGTTTTTT.

J is TRBJ1-5 and V is TRBV29-1, with TRBD1 as a possible D gene (6 bases). Germline values: CDR1 SQVTM, CDR2 ANQGSEA. The CDR3 sequence is 12 residues long. The V end was cut by 8 bases, the J end by 2 bases, with 10 bases between. As DNA, the CDR3 is TGCAGCCTTGGACAGCGCAATCAGCCCCAGCATTTT. It translates to CSLGQRNQPQHF.

This clonotype occurred a few times. V gene TRBV19 combines with J gene TRBJ2-7, with 7 positions matching TRBD2. Trimming at V came to 5 bases and at J to 2 bases, leaving 6 bases not matched to a gene. The CDR3 runs to 14 residues. The V gene's germline CDR1 is LNHDA and CDR2 SQIVND (reference sequence). CDR3 loop: CASSVLAATYEQYF. As DNA, the CDR3 is TGTGCCAGTAGTGTTCTAGCGGCGACCTACGAGCAGTACTTC.

This chain uses TRBV10-2 with TRBJ2-7; D not certain. The CDR3 spans 14 residues. The V end was cut by 0 bases, the J end by 3 bases, with 9 bases between. CDR1 is WSHSY, CDR2 SAAADI, per germline. The CDR3 DNA reads TGCGCCAGCAGTGAGTCAGGGCCACGCTACGAGCAGTACTTC. It yields the protein CASSESGPRYEQYF.

This clonotype was counted only a few times. V and J are TRBV7-9 and TRBJ2-2, with TRBD1 as a possible D gene (6 bases). Looked up from germline, CDR1 is SEHNR and CDR2 is FQNEAQ (reference sequence). V lost 3 bases and J 5 bases, leaving 13 bases between the germline ends. The CDR3 is made up of 15 amino acids. CDR3 amino acids: CASSFARGRTGELFF. The CDR3, as DNA: TGTGCCAGCAGCTTTGCCAGGGGACGAACCGGGGAGCTGTTTTTT.

The rearrangement links TRBV7-9 to TRBJ1-4; 10 bases align to TRBD1. The CDR3 is 21 residues long. Trimming cost V 6 bases and J 3 bases; bases outside gene matches: 22. The V gene's germline CDR1 is SEHNR and CDR2 FQNEAQ (reference sequence). The CDR3 DNA sequence: TGTGCCAGCAGTTACTTAATGACAGGGGGCATGTCTGGTTCTCCTAATGAAAAACTGTTTTTT. This translates into CASSYLMTGGMSGSPNEKLFF.

The chain links TRBV4-3 to TRBJ2-6, with D tentatively TRBD1 (5 bases). V lost 0 bases, J lost 0 bases, and 12 bases lay in between. Germline V lookup: CDR1 LGHNA, CDR2 YSLEER. The CDR3 spans 18 residues. For the CDR3, the DNA is TGCGCCAGCAGCCAAGAGGGGCATTCCATCTCTGGGGCCAACGTCCTGACTTTC. Protein: CASSQEGHSISGANVLTF.

There are many counts of this clonotype. The chain combines TRBV5-1 with TRBJ2-6, with a weak D call TRBD1 (6 bases). The CDR3 has 15 residues. The germline gives CDR1 SGHRS, CDR2 YFSETQ. The V end lost 2 bases, the J end lost 4 bases, and 10 bases lay between the germline ends. CDR3 DNA: TGCGCCAGCAGCTTTACCGGGACAGGGGCCAACGTCCTGACTTTC. Translating gives CASSFTGTGANVLTF.

The gene calls are TRBV7-3 and TRBJ2-5; D is unclear. The CDR3 spans 15 residues. V was clipped by 6 bases and J by 0 bases, with 14 bases between them. The V gene's germline CDR1 is SGHTA and CDR2 FQGTGA. The CDR3 sequence is CASRQTQADQETQYF. The DNA for the CDR3 is TGTGCCAGCAGACAAACCCAGGCGGACCAAGAGACCCAGTACTTC.

This clonotype was observed at least ten times. Relative to the germline gene, one junction end is altered; a read error may explain this. This rearrangement joins TRBV7-2 to TRBJ2-7; D not resolved. Germline V gives CDR1 SGHTA, CDR2 FQGNSA. The CDR3 extends over 12 amino acids. CDR3 region: CASSLVLADRFF. CDR3 DNA: TGTGCCAGCAGCTTAGTCTTGGCGGACCGATTCTTC.

V usage is TRBV24-1 and J usage is TRBJ2-2; 9 bases are a match to TRBD2. V gave up 2 bases and J gave up 9 bases; unmatched junction bases: 9. Germline V gene sequence: CDR1 KGHDR, CDR2 SFDVKD. This CDR3 contains 16 residues. The CDR3 protein is CATSDSTRLAARELFF. The CDR3 nucleotides are TGTGCCACCAGTGATTCAACACGACTAGCGGCCAGGGAGCTGTTTTTT.

This clonotype was detected only a few times. The chain combines TRBV19 with TRBJ1-1; 7 bases agree with TRBD1. With 4 bases clipped from V and 5 bases from J, the junction kept 16 bases outside the gene matches. Germline V lookup: CDR1 LNHDA, CDR2 SQIVND (reference sequence). The CDR3 is 17 amino acids. The CDR3 region is CASSTNFGQARGTEAFF. The CDR3 DNA follows: TGTGCCAGTAGTACGAACTTCGGTCAGGCCAGGGGGACTGAAGCTTTCTTT. Using reference TRBV19 and TRBJ1-1 for the parts outside the CDR3, the full variable domain is DGGITQSPKYLFRKEGQNVTLSCEQNLNHDAMYWYRQDPGQGLRLIYYSQIVNDFQKGDIAEGYSVSREKKESFPLTVTSAQKNPTAFYLCASSTNFGQARGTEAFFGQGTRLTVV.

This clonotype has a single count. The chain employs TRBV7-8 and TRBJ2-5; 7 nucleotides line up with TRBD2. The J call is in doubt because the DNA end fits TRBJ2-7 better. This CDR3 has 13 amino acids. Germline assignment: CDR1 SGHVS and CDR2 FQNEAQ. The CDR3 spells CAWSVLASDEQYF. In nucleotides, the CDR3 is TGTGCCTGGAGTGTACTAGCGAGCGACGAGCAGTACTTC.

As for this clonotype: This may come from a read error, since a much larger clone is one base off. This chain links TRBV7-6 with TRBJ1-3, with D unclear. The CDR3 is made up of 15 amino acids. Germline values: CDR1 SGHVS, CDR2 FNYEAQ. The CDR3 protein is CAGSLDTVSGNTIYF. In DNA form, the CDR3 reads TGTGCCGGCAGCTTAGATACTGTCTCTGGAAACACCATATATTTT.

This clonotype was observed a handful of times. The J gene is TRBJ2-7, the V gene TRBV13, with TRBD2 as a possible D gene (6 bases). Trimming took 1 base from V and 0 from J, leaving 13 bases between them. The CDR3 is 16 amino acids. Germline CDR1 reads PRHDT; CDR2 reads FYEKMQ (reference sequence). The CDR3 spells CASSLVGSGSSYEQYF. As DNA, the CDR3 is TGTGCCAGCAGCTTAGTAGGTAGCGGAAGCTCCTACGAGCAGTACTTC.

The chain is built from TRBV10-3 and TRBJ2-7; 7 nucleotides line up with TRBD2. The CDR3 runs 15 residues. Germline V gene data show CDR1 as ENHRY and CDR2 as SYGVKD. V was pared by 10 bases and J by 1 base, with 13 bases of the junction left unmatched. CDR3 amino acids: CASRLGVGGSYEQYF. CDR3 coding DNA: TGTGCCAGCCGTTTGGGCGTGGGAGGGTCCTACGAGCAGTACTTC.

The chain is built from TRBV20-1 and TRBJ1-1; unclear D gene. The ends were cut back, 1 base at V and 1 base at J, with 13 bases in the middle. The CDR3 totals 15 residues. Germline assignment: CDR1 DFQATT and CDR2 SNEGSKA (reference sequence). The CDR3 loop reads CSARAWVGGNTEAFF. CDR3 DNA: TGCAGTGCTAGAGCATGGGTCGGAGGGAACACTGAAGCTTTCTTT.

This chain connects TRBV7-9 to TRBJ2-5, with 10 bases matching TRBD2. The CDR3 spans 15 residues. The trim removed 5 bases at V and 6 bases at J, leaving 9 bases unmatched. CDR1 SEHNR and CDR2 FQNEAQ come from the germline V gene (reference sequence). For the CDR3, the DNA is TGTGCCAGCAGCCAGAGCGGGGGGGCAGCAAAGACCCAGTACTTC. Translated, it gives CASSQSGGAAKTQYF.

This clonotype has a count of ten or more. The chain recombines TRBV7-9 with TRBJ1-4; TRBD1 is a possible D gene (5 bases). The V end lost 6 bases, the J end lost 2 bases, and 16 bases lay between the germline ends. Germline assignment: CDR1 SEHNR and CDR2 FQNEAQ (reference sequence). CDR3 length equals 16 residues. The CDR3 loop is CASSDRIITTNEKLFF. The DNA of the CDR3 is TGTGCCAGCAGTGACAGAATTATAACGACTAATGAAAAACTGTTTTTT.